The next 12 T cell receptor beta chains were all read from a single sample in a study of Ad26.COV2.S vaccination and SARS-CoV-2 variants. TCRdb's table, derived via immunoSEQ multiplex PCR, lists solely in-frame clones and lacks some. The table has approximately 450,000 clones, about nine tenths seen once. Sample treatment: some 20 received Ad26.COV2.S at low or high dose, single or two shots; five or six received placebo; per-sample allocation not given. Samples analyzed were those drawn on day 63 after the first vaccine or placebo injection. The sequencing here drew on peripheral blood, taken in a trial of Ad26.COV2.S vaccine versus placebo. The receptors were sampled from a person aged 18-65 years who received the Ad26.COV2.S COVID-19 vaccine or a placebo.

The chain recombines TRBV10-1 with TRBJ2-1; 10 bases are a match to TRBD2. The V gene end was trimmed by 3 bases and the J gene end by 3 bases; junction bases not matched to a gene: 2. The CDR3 runs 15 residues. Germline-derived CDR1 and CDR2 are WNHNN and SYGVQD (reference sequence). For the CDR3, the DNA is TGCGCCAGCAGTGACCGGACTAGCGGCTACAATGAGCAGTTCTTC. Its protein product is CASSDRTSGYNEQFF.

The J gene is TRBJ1-6, the V gene TRBV7-2, with TRBD1 as a possible D gene (6 bases). The CDR3 covers 14 residues. Deletions cut 3 bases from V and 7 bases from J, with 10 bases between. The germline V gene encodes CDR1 SGHTA and CDR2 FQGNSA. This CDR3 is CASSLTGLNSPLHF. The CDR3 region has the DNA TGTGCCAGCAGCTTGACAGGCTTGAATTCACCCCTCCACTTT.

About this clone itself: The sample contains more than one DNA sequence encoding this CDR3. The CDR3 nucleotides are TGTGCCAGCAGGTTGGCGGGAACCTACGAGCAGTACTTC. Protein sequence: CASRLAGTYEQYF. The rearrangement joins TRBV12-3 or TRBV12-4 to TRBJ2-7, with a possible D match to TRBD2 (6 bases). This CDR3 has 13 amino acids. The V end was cut by 6 bases, the J end by 2 bases, with 11 bases between.

The genes are TRBV7-2 and TRBJ2-3; 7 bases map to TRBD1. CDR3 length: 14 amino acids. With V trimmed by 5 bases and J by 4 bases, 6 bases remained unmatched. Per germline, CDR1 SGHTA and CDR2 FQGNSA. The CDR3 reads CASSPRQGSDTQYF. CDR3 nucleotide sequence: TGTGCCAGCAGCCCGCGACAGGGATCAGATACGCAGTATTTT.

The chain joins TRBV28 to TRBJ1-1; 7 bases are shared with TRBD1. The germline CDR1 and CDR2 sequences are MDHEN and SYDVKM. The CDR3 totals 14 residues. With 6 bases clipped from V and 1 base from J, the junction kept 5 bases outside the gene matches. This chain's CDR3 is CASRGDRRNTEAFF. CDR3 nucleotides: TGTGCCAGCAGGGGGGACAGAAGGAACACTGAAGCTTTCTTT. The variable domain in full, completed from reference TRBV28 and TRBJ1-1, reads DVKVTQSSRYLVKRTGEKVFLECVQDMDHENMFWYRQDPGLGLRLIYFSYDVKMKEKGDIPEGYSVSREKKERFSLILESASTNQTSMYLCASRGDRRNTEAFFGQGTRLTVV.

This chain links TRBV5-5 with TRBJ2-2; the match to TRBD1 covers 9 bases. The V gene's germline CDR1 is SGHKS and CDR2 YYEKEE (reference sequence). The CDR3 runs 16 residues. V was pared by 3 bases and J by 4 bases, with 7 bases of the junction left unmatched. The DNA for the CDR3 is TGTGCCAGCAGCTCGGCGACAGGGGGTTTCACCGGGGAGCTGTTTTTT. It is translated as CASSSATGGFTGELFF.

J is TRBJ2-2 and V is TRBV6-1, with a tentative D call TRBD2 (6 bases). The CDR3 covers 14 residues. Per the germline V gene, CDR1 is MNHNS and CDR2 is SASEGT. The ends were cut back, 5 bases at V and 3 bases at J, with 10 bases in the middle. The CDR3, as DNA: TGTGCCAGCAGTCTAGCGCTCGACACCGGGGAGCTGTTTTTT. This codes for CASSLALDTGELFF.

This chain uses TRBV5-1 with TRBJ2-2; a weak D match, TRBD1 (6 bases). V lost 2 bases and J lost 6, with 14 bases in between. Germline CDR1 is SGHRS and CDR2 is YFSETQ. The CDR3 has 15 residues. CDR3 in amino acids: CASSFGTGLAGELFF. CDR3 coding DNA: TGCGCCAGCAGCTTCGGTACAGGGCTGGCCGGGGAGCTGTTTTTT.

This sequence joins TRBV19 and TRBJ2-7, with D possibly matching TRBD1 (6 bases). This CDR3 contains 14 residues. CDR1 is LNHDA and CDR2 is SQIVND in the germline V gene (reference sequence). Trimming pared 6 bases from V and 3 bases from J, leaving 15 bases between. In DNA, the CDR3 is TGTGCCAGTAGCCCCGGGGACACAAACTACGAGCAGTACTTC. Encoded protein: CASSPGDTNYEQYF.

CDR3 sequence reads: CATSDFGTGTYEQYF. The CDR3 DNA reads as TGTGCCACCAGTGATTTTGGGACAGGGACCTACGAGCAGTACTTC. The V gene is TRBV24-1, the J gene TRBJ2-7; 9 nucleotides agree with TRBD1. Germline CDR1 reads KGHDR; CDR2 reads SFDVKD. V shed 1 base, J shed 2 bases, and the junction held 2 bases outside the gene matches. The CDR3 has 15 amino acids.

This rearrangement joins TRBV7-9 to TRBJ2-7; maybe TRBD1 (6 bases). CDR1 is SEHNR, CDR2 FQNEAQ, per germline (reference sequence). CDR3 length: 15 amino acids. Deletions cut 1 base from V and 1 base from J, with 11 bases between. The CDR3 loop is CASSLGQVASYEQYF. CDR3 nucleotide sequence: TGTGCCAGCAGCTTAGGACAGGTAGCATCCTACGAGCAGTACTTC.

The chain has TRBV19 and TRBJ1-3; D might be TRBD1 (6 bases). The CDR3 is 15 residues long. V lost 7 bases to trimming and J lost 0 bases, with 13 bases between them. Per germline, CDR1 LNHDA and CDR2 SQIVND (reference sequence). CDR3 nucleotides: TGTGCCAGTACCGAGGGACACATCTCTGGAAACACCATATATTTT. It codes for CASTEGHISGNTIYF.